The sequence of this T cell receptor beta chain was determined in a study of T cell repertoires in cytomegalovirus infection. The wider study: Used in the study were CMV epitopes, some recently identified and HLA-C-restricted, others well-studied and HLA-B-restricted.

CDR3 length equals 15 residues. The germline V gene has CDR1 MNHNY and CDR2 SVGAGI (reference sequence). Trimming shortened V by 0 bases and J by 5 bases, and 14 bases separated the two germline ends. As regards this clonotype: The antigen remains undetermined.

TCRdb used MiXCR to reprocess the reads, holding one entry per CDR3 protein. The table lists 700,000 to 900,000 distinct CDR3 sequences, 25% to 35% of them singletons. The V and J genes are TRBV6-6 and TRBJ2-7; no reliable D call. This clonotype originated in a human donor in good health (CMV status not recorded). Some clones in this sample may be carry-over from other donors' samples. The material sequenced was cultured CD8+ T cells from PBMCs, taken from culture after CMV antigen stimulation. CDR3 residues: CASSYSIPPQDEQYV. The CDR3, as DNA: TGTGCCAGCAGTTACTCCATCCCCCCTCAAGACGAGCAGTACGTC.